The 8 T cell receptor beta chains reported below all come from one sample, sequenced in a study of CD8 T cells in ankylosing spondylitis. MiXCR was run by TCRdb on the 5' RACE reads, yielding one entry per CDR3 protein. The table shows about 220,000 distinct CDR3 sequences, with 6% to 8% occurring only once. Their target antigens are unknown. The study, taken as a whole, reports: Ankylosing spondylitis blood appeared to be characterized by a TCR beta motif of roughly eight highly homologous variants.

The sample consisted of blood, either unsorted or a sorted T cell fraction (not recorded which). The receptors originated from a male donor with ankylosing spondylitis.

This clonotype was seen ten or more times. Here the CDR3 reads CASSLTGISTDTQYF. The CDR3 DNA sequence: TGTGCCAGCAGTTTAACGGGTATCAGCACAGATACGCAGTATTTT. This chain connects TRBV27 to TRBJ2-3; no clear D. Germline V gene sequence: CDR1 MNHEY, CDR2 SMNVEV (reference sequence). V was shortened by 2 bases and J by 0 bases, with 9 bases between the two germline ends. There are 15 residues in the CDR3.

This sequence joins TRBV7-2 and TRBJ2-3, with a tentative D call TRBD2 (5 bases). The germline V gene has CDR1 SGHTA and CDR2 FQGNSA. Trimming pared 5 bases from V and 2 bases from J, leaving 17 bases between. CDR3 length: 16 amino acids. The CDR3 loop is CASSHRTFVDTDTQYF. In DNA, the CDR3 is TGTGCCAGCAGCCACCGGACTTTTGTGGACACAGATACGCAGTATTTT.

There are a few counts of this clonotype. The rearrangement joins TRBV7-2 to TRBJ2-1; D unclear. Germline V gene sequence: CDR1 SGHTA, CDR2 FQGNSA. Between the trimmed V and J ends, which lost 10 bases and 7 bases, there was a span of 11 bases. The length of the CDR3 is 11 residues. The CDR3 DNA is TGTGCCATCCCCTTTGGGAATGAGCAGTTCTTC. Its translation is CAIPFGNEQFF.

In the case of this clonotype: Mismatch with germline at one junction end may stem from a read error. The rearrangement joins TRBV20-1 to TRBJ2-3, with 13 bases lining up with TRBD2. CDR3 size: 17 residues. CDR1 and CDR2 from the germline V gene are DFQATT and SNEGSKA (reference sequence). The CDR3 DNA follows: TGCTGTGCTAGCCCTAGGACTAGCGGGAGTAATACAGATACGCAGTATTTT. Translation: CCASPRTSGSNTDTQYF.

This clonotype came up many times. The chain couples TRBV6-2 or TRBV6-3 to TRBJ2-3; D is unclear. Germline loops: CDR1 MNHEY, CDR2 SVGEGT. The CDR3 loop spans 15 amino acids. V lost 7 bases and J lost 5, with 19 bases in between. For the CDR3, the DNA is TGTGCCAGCACCATTCGGACGGGTTTTCAAGATACGCAGTATTTT. It yields the protein CASTIRTGFQDTQYF.

This rearrangement joins TRBV6-2 or TRBV6-3 to TRBJ2-1; 8 bases fit TRBD1. Germline trimming cut 2 bases from V and 6 bases from J; bases unmatched to any gene: 6. Germline CDR1 and CDR2: MNHEY and SVGEGT. This CDR3 comprises 15 residues. CDR3 sequence reads: CASSYRDRWFNEQFF. The CDR3 coding sequence is TGTGCCAGCAGTTACCGGGACAGGTGGTTCAATGAGCAGTTCTTC.

This clonotype has at least ten counts. The chain joins TRBV20-1 to TRBJ2-7, with D possibly TRBD1 on 5 matching bases. The germline V gene encodes CDR1 DFQATT and CDR2 SNEGSKA (reference sequence). This CDR3 comprises 15 residues. The V end was cut by 1 base, the J end by 2 bases, with 15 bases between. This CDR3 reads CSARVTGLNPYEQYF. The CDR3 DNA sequence: TGCAGTGCTAGAGTAACAGGTTTAAACCCCTACGAGCAGTACTTC.

In this sample, this clonotype turned up many times. V and J are TRBV12-3 or TRBV12-4 and TRBJ1-2, with D hard to call. V shed 1 base and J shed 3 bases, with 12 bases lying between them. The CDR3 extends over 15 amino acids. The CDR3 region is CASSLVGLSYYGYTF. The CDR3 bases are TGTGCCAGCAGTTTAGTGGGTCTCAGCTACTATGGCTACACCTTC.